This T cell receptor beta chain was recorded in a study of human T cells and chemical hapten exposure. Broader study findings: Patch test score rose with PT1 expanded TCR count, significant at thresholds 8, 16 and 32, not 4. Expanded TCRs made up significantly more big CDR3 similarity clusters than controls did.

The CDR3 has 15 residues. CDR1 is DFQATT and CDR2 is SNEGSKA in the germline V gene (reference sequence). With 1 base clipped from V and 2 bases from J, the junction kept 6 bases outside the gene matches. Comment on this clonotype: The antigen is unknown.

Time point: patch test 1, 2 weeks after DPC sensitization. The treatment is: therapeutic diphenylcyclopropenone sensitization with weekly scalp DPC. Each donor was an alopecia patient between 18 and 70 years of age who qualified for DPC. A single record per CDR3 protein comes from TCRdb applying MiXCR to the RACE reads. The table has about 60,000 distinct CDR3 sequences, around 9.3% seen once; the top ten hold about an eighth. The receptor was isolated from a woman in her forties with alopecia areata. Some clones in this sample may be carry-over from other donors' samples. This material consisted of whole blood, taken in connection with sensitization to the hapten diphenylcyclopropenone (DPC). The chain recombines TRBV20-1 with TRBJ2-7; the match to TRBD2 covers 9 bases. DNA for the CDR3: TGCAGTGCTAGAGGGAGCGGGGGGCCTACCTACGAGCAGTACTTC. It codes for CSARGSGGPTYEQYF.